This T cell receptor (beta chain) appears in the sequencing data of a study of T cell changes during pregnancy in multiple sclerosis (dated by TCRdb to the late 2010s). General notes on the study: Changes in the T cell repertoire over the course of pregnancy were examined in this study in women with multiple sclerosis.

CDR1 and CDR2 (SGDLS, YYNGEE) derive from the germline V gene. V loses 0 bases at its end and J loses 4 bases; junction bases beyond the gene matches: 1. The CDR3 spans 16 residues, from the cysteine through the phenylalanine. CDR3 DNA only is kept here, 48 bases in frame from base 1. On this clone itself: This clone's antigen is unknown. No quality values exist for individual bases; no much larger clone is one base distant.

Libraries were constructed by the immunoSEQ multiplex PCR assay. TCRdb retrieved this table from immuneACCESS and kept in-frame rearrangements only. Not all clones are present; in checked studies, unresolved V genes account for under half, and no reason is known for the remainder. A total of approximately 66,000 clones appear in this sample, 85% to 95% of them only once. Just under 2% of the sample is in the top ten clones. The V gene is TRBV9 and the J gene is TRBJ2-2; 12 nucleotides in the junction match TRBD2. The starting material was peripheral blood, obtained in the third trimester of pregnancy. This TCR derives from a female donor in good health, enrolled as a control in a pregnancy study. The CDR3 here reads CASSVGTSGVTGELFF. The sequenced DNA is TGTGCCAGCAGCGTAGGGACTAGCGGGGTCACCGGGGAGCTGTTTTTT.